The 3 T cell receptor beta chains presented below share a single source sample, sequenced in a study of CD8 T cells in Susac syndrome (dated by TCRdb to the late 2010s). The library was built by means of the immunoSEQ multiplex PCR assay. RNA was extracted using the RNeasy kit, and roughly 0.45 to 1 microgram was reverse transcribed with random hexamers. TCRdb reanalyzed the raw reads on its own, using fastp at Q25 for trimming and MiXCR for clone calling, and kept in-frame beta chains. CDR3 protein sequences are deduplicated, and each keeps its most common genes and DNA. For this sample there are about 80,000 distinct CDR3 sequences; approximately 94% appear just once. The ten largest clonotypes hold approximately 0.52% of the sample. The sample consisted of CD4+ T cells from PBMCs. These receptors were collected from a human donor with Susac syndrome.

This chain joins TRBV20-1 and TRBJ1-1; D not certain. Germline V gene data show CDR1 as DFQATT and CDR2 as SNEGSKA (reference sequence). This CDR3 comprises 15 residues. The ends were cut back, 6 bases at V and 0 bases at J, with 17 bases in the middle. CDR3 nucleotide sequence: TGCAGTGCGCACTCAAGGGCGGCGTTGAACACTGAAGCTTTCTTT. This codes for CSAHSRAALNTEAFF.

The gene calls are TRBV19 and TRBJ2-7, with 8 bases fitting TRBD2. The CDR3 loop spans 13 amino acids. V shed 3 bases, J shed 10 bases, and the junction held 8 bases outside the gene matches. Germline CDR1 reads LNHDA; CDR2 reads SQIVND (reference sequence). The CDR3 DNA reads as TGTGCCAGTAGTATGACTATGGCGGGGGGACAGTACTTC. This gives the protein CASSMTMAGGQYF.

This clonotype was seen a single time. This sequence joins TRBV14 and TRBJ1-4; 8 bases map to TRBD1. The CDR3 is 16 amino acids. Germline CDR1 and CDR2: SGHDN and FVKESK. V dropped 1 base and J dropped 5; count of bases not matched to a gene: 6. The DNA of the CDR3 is TGTGCCAGCAGCCAAGGGAGTGGGACAGGAAATGAAAAACTGTTTTTT. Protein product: CASSQGSGTGNEKLFF.